This T cell receptor (beta chain) was retrieved from a study of T cells in Graves' hyperthyroidism and ophthalmopathy. Study findings and constraints: Researchers found most expanded thyroid clonotypes above 0.001 in blood as well. For ophthalmopathy, model prediction preceded onset by a median 6.5 months.

This clonotype was counted only a few times. No antigen is known for it. It was RNA transcripts that yielded the amplified TCR beta CDR3 regions. The HTBI primer set was used in a first-round RT-PCR of the TCR CDR3. In TCRdb, the multiplex PCR reads were re-called with MiXCR into one record per CDR3 protein. The data contain 370,000 or so distinct CDR3 sequences, more than 20% of them singletons. A patient was excluded if there was uncontrolled infection, other autoimmune disease, pregnancy or lactation. Diagnosis relied on clinical symptoms, serum thyroxine and TRAb, thyroid ultrasound and orbital computed tomography. This CDR3 is built from 15 residues. Deletions cut 1 base from V and 4 bases from J, with 13 bases between. CDR1 is KGHSY, CDR2 FQNENV, per germline.

The receptor's source is a man aged 50 or older with Graves' hyperthyroidism. The chain links TRBV16 to TRBJ1-1; TRBD1 is a possible D gene (5 bases). Sequencing input: blood. CDR3 in DNA: TGTGCCAGCAGCCAATTAAAAGGGGTCGGCACTGAAGCTTTCTTT. Translation gives CASSQLKGVGTEAFF. The full variable domain, in which reference TRBV16 and TRBJ1-1 provide the parts outside the CDR3, is GEEVAQTPKHLVRGEGQKAKLYCAPIKGHSYVFWYQQVLKNEFKFLISFQNENVFDETGMPKERFSAKCLPNSPCSLEIQATKLEDSAVYFCASSQLKGVGTEAFFGQGTRLTVV.